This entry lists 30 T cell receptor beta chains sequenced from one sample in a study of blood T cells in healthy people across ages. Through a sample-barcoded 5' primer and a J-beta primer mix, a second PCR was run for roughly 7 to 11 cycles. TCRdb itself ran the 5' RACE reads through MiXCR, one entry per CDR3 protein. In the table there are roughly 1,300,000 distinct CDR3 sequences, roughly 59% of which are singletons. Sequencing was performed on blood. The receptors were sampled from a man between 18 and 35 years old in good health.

The CDR3 sequence is CASSIDRNYGYTF. Written as DNA, the CDR3 is TGCGCCAGCAGCATAGACAGAAACTATGGCTACACCTTC. The gene calls are TRBV5-1 and TRBJ1-2; TRBD1 is a possible D gene (5 bases). The CDR3 loop spans 13 amino acids. Germline loops: CDR1 SGHRS, CDR2 YFSETQ. V lost 4 bases and J lost 2, with 9 bases in between.

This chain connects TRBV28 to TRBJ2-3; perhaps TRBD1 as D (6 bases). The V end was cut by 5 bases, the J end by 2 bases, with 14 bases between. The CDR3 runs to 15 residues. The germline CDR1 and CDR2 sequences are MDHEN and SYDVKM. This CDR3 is CASSQPDSYTDTQYF. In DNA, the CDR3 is TGTGCCAGCAGTCAGCCGGACAGTTACACAGATACGCAGTATTTT.

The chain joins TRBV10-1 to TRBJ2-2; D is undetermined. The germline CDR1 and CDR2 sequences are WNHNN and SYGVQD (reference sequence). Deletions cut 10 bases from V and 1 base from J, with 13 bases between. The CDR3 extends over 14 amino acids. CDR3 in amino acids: CATKDGRNTGELFF. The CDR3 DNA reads TGCGCCACCAAAGACGGAAGGAACACCGGGGAGCTGTTTTTT.

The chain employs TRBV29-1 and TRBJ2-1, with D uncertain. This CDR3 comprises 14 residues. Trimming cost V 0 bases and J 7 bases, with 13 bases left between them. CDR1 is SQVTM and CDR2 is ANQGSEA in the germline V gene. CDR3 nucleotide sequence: TGCAGCGTTGAAGATCCCCAGACTTTAAATGAGCAGTTCTTC. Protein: CSVEDPQTLNEQFF.

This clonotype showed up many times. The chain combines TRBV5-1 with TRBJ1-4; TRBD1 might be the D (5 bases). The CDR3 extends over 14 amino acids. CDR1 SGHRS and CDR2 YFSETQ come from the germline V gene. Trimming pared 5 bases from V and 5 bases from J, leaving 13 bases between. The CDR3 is CASSPGTANEKLFF. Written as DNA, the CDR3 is TGCGCCAGCAGTCCCGGGACCGCGAATGAAAAACTGTTTTTT. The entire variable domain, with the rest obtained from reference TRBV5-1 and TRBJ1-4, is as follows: KAGVTQTPRYLIKTRGQQVTLSCSPISGHRSVSWYQQTPGQGLQFLFEYFSETQRNKGNFPGRFSGRQFSNSRSEMNVSTLELGDSALYLCASSPGTANEKLFFGSGTQLSVL.

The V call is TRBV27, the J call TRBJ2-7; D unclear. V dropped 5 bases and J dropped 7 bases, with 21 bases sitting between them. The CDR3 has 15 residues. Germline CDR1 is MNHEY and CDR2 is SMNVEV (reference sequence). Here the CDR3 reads CASSPHSQGFYEQYF. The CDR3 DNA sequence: TGTGCCAGCAGTCCCCACAGCCAAGGGTTCTATGAGCAGTACTTC.

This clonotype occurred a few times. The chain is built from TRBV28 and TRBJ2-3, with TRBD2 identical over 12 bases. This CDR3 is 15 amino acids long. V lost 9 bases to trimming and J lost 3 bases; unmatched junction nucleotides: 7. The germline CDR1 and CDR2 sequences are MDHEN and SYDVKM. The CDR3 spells CASRLAGAFTDTQYF. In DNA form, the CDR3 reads TGTGCCAGTAGACTAGCGGGGGCTTTTACAGATACGCAGTATTTT.

CDR3 sequence reads: CSARGDGRYGYTF. DNA for the CDR3: TGCAGTGCTAGAGGCGACGGACGCTATGGCTACACCTTC. This chain joins TRBV20-1 and TRBJ1-2; no clear D. V was trimmed by 1 base and J by 4 bases, leaving 10 bases between them. Germline CDR1 is DFQATT and CDR2 is SNEGSKA (reference sequence). There are 13 residues in the CDR3.

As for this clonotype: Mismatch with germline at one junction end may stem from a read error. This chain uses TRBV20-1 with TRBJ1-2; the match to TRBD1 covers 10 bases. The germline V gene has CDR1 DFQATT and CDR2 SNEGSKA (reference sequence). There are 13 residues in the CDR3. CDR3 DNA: TGCAGTGCAATCGAGGACAGGGGGGATGGCCACACCTTC. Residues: CSAIEDRGDGHTF.

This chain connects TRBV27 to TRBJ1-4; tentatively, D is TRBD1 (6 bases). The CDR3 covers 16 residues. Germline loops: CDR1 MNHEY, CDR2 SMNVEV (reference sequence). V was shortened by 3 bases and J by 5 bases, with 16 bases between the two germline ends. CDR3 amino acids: CASSFLSPGANEKLFF. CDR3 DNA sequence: TGTGCCAGCAGTTTTTTGTCCCCAGGGGCCAATGAAAAACTGTTTTTT.

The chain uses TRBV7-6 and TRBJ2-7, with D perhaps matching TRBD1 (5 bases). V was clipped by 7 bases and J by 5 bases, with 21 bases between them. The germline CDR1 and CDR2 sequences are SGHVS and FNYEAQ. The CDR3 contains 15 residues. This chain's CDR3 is CASIPQPGHRHEQYF. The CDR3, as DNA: TGTGCCAGCATCCCCCAGCCCGGACATCGCCACGAGCAGTACTTC.

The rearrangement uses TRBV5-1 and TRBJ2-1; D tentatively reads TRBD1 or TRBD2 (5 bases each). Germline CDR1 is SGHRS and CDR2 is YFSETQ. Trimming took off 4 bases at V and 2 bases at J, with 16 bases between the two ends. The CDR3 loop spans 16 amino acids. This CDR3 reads CASSPLGDLTYNEQFF. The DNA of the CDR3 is TGCGCCAGCAGCCCATTGGGGGACCTCACCTACAATGAGCAGTTCTTC.

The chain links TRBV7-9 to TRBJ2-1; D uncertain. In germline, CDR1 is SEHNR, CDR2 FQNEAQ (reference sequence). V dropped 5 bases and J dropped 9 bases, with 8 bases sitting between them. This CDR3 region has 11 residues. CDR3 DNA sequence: TGTGCCAGCAGCGGCGATTCTGAGCAGTTCTTC. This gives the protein CASSGDSEQFF.

CDR3 sequence reads: CASSRTGSDTQYF. The CDR3 DNA reads TGTGCCAGCAGCAGAACGGGCTCAGATACGCAGTATTTT. The V call is TRBV5-6, the J call TRBJ2-3; no reliable D call. Germline V gene sequence: CDR1 SGHDT, CDR2 YYEEEE. The length of the CDR3 is 13 residues. Between the trimmed V and J ends, which lost 4 bases and 4 bases, there was a span of 10 bases.

The CDR3 region is CSARELAGVSNEQFF. Written as DNA, the CDR3 is TGCAGTGCTAGAGAACTAGCGGGAGTGTCCAATGAGCAGTTCTTC. V is TRBV20-1 and J is TRBJ2-1, with 11 bases fitting TRBD2. CDR1 DFQATT and CDR2 SNEGSKA come from the germline V gene (reference sequence). V gave up 0 bases and J gave up 6 bases; unmatched junction bases: 4. There are 15 residues in the CDR3.

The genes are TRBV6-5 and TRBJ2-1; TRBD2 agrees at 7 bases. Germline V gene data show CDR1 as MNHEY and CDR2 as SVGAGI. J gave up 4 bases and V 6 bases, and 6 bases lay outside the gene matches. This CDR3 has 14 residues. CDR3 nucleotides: TGTGCCAGCAGGTACCGGGGGGAGTACAATGAGCAGTTCTTC. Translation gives CASRYRGEYNEQFF.

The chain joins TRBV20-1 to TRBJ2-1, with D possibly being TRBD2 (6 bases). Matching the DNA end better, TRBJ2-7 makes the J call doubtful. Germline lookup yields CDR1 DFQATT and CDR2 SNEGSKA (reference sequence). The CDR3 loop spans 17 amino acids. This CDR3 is CSARDLVTGLDYNEQYF. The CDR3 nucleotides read TGCAGTGCTAGAGATCTGGTAACGGGACTGGACTACAATGAGCAGTACTTC.

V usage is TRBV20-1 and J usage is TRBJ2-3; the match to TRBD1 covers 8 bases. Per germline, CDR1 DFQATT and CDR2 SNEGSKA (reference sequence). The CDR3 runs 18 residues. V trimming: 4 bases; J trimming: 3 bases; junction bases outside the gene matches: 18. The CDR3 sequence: CSAKDRVGMFEITDTQYF. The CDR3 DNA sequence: TGCAGTGCTAAGGACAGGGTGGGGATGTTCGAGATTACAGATACGCAGTATTTT.

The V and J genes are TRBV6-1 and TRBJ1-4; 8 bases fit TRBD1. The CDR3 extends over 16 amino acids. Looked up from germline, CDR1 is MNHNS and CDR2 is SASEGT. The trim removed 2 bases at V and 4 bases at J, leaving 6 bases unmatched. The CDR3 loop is CASSETLTGDNEKLFF. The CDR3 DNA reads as TGTGCCAGCAGTGAAACCTTGACAGGGGATAATGAAAAACTGTTTTTT.

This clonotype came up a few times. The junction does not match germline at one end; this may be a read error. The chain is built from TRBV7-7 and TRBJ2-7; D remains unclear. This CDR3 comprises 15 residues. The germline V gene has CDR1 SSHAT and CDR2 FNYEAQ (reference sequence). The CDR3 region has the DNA TGTGCTAGCAGCTTAGGATTCGGGCCAACCTACGAGCAGTACTTC. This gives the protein CASSLGFGPTYEQYF. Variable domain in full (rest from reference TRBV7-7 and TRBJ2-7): GAGVSQSPRYKVTKRGQDVTLRCDPISSHATLYWYQQALGQGPEFLTYFNYEAQPDKSGLPSDRFSAERPEGSISTLTIQRTEQRDSAMYRCASSLGFGPTYEQYFGPGTRLTVT.

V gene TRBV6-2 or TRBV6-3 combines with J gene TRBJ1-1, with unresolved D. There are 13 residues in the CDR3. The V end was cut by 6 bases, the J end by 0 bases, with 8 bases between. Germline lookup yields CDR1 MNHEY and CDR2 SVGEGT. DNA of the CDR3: TGTGCCAGCAGGGTCGGGATGAACACTGAAGCTTTCTTT. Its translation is CASRVGMNTEAFF.

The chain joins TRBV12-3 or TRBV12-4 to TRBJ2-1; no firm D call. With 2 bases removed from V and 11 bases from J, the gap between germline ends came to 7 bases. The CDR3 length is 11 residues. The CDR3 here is CASSLPEKQFF. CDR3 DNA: TGTGCCAGCAGTTTACCGGAGAAGCAGTTCTTC.

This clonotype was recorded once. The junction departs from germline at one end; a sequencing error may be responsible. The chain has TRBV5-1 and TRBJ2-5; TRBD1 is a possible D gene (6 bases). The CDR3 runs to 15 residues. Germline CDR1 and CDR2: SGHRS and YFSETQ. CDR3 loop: CASSLGDIRGETQYF. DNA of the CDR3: TGCGCCAGCAGTTTGGGGGACATCCGTGGAGAGACCCAGTACTTC.

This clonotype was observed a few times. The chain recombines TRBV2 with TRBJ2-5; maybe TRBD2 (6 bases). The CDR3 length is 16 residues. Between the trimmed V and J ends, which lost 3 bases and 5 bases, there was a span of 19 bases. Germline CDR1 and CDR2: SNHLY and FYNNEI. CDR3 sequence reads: CASSDSSRDSGETQYF. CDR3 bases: TGTGCCAGCAGTGACTCATCCCGGGACTCTGGGGAGACCCAGTACTTC. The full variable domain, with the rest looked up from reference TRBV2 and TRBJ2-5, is EPEVTQTPSHQVTQMGQEVILRCVPISNHLYFYWYRQILGQKVEFLVSFYNNEISEKSEIFDDQFSVERPDGSNFTLKIRSTKLEDSAMYFCASSDSSRDSGETQYFGPGTRLLVL.

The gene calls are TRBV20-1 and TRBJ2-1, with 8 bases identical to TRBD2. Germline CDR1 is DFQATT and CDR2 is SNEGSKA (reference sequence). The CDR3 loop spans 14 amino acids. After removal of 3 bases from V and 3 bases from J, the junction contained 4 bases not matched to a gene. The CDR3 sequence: CSARGLEGYNEQFF. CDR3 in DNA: TGCAGTGCTAGGGGACTAGAGGGCTACAATGAGCAGTTCTTC.

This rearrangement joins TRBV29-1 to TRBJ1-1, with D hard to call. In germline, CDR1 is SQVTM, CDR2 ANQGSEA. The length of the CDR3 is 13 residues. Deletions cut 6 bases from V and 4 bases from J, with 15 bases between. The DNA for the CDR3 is TGCAGCGTAGCAGGACCTCTGGGCACTGAAGCTTTCTTT. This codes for CSVAGPLGTEAFF.

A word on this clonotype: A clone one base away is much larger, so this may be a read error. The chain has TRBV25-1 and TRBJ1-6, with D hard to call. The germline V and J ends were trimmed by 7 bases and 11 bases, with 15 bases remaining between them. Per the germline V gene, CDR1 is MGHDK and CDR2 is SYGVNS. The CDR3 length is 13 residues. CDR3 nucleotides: TGTGCCAGCACTGCACGGAATGATCCACCCCTCCACTTT. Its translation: CASTARNDPPLHF. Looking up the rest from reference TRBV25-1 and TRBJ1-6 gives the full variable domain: EADIYQTPRYLVIGTGKKITLECSQTMGHDKMYWYQQDPGMELHLIHYSYGVNSTEKGDLSSESTVSRIRTEHFPLTLESARPSHTSQYLCASTARNDPPLHFGNGTRLTVT.

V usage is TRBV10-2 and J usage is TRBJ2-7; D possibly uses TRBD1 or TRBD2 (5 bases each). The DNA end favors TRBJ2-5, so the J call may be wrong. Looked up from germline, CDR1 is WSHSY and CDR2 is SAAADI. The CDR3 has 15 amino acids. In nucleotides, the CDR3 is TGCGCCAGCAGAACGGGACCAAATCATCAAGAGACCCAGTACTTC. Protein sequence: CASRTGPNHQETQYF.

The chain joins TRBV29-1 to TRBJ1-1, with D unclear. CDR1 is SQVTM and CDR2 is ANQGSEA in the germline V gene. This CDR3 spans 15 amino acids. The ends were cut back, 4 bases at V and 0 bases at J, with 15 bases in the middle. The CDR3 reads CSVAYQSRMNTEAFF. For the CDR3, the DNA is TGCAGCGTTGCGTATCAGTCTCGCATGAACACTGAAGCTTTCTTT.

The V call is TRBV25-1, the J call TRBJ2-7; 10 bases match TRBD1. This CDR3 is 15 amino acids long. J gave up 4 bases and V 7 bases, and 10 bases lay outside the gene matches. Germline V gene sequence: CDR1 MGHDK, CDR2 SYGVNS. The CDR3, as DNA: TGTGCCAGCACCTTATGGGGGGACAGGGGTTACGAGCAGTACTTC. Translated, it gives CASTLWGDRGYEQYF.